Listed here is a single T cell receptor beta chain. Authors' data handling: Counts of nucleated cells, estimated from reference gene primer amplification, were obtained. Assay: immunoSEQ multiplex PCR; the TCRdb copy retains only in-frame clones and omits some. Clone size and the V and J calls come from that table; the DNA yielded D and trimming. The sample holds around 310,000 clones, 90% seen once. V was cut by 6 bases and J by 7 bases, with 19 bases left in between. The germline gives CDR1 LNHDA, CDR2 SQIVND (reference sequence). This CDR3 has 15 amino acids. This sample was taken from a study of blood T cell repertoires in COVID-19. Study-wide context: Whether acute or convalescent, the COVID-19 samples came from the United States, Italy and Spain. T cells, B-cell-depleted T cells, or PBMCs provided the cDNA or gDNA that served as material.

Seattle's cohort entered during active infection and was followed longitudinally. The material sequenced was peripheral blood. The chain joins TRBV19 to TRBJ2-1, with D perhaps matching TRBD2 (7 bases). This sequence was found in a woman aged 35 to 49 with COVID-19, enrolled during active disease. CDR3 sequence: CASSSGRGGGNEQFF. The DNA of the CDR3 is TGTGCCAGTAGCTCCGGTAGGGGGGGCGGGAATGAGCAGTTCTTC.